Listed below are T cell receptor beta chains from one sample, sequenced in a study of PD-L1 blockade in urothelial cancer. The data were produced by immunoSEQ multiplex PCR, yet TCRdb's version contains in-frame clones alone and is incomplete. The data hold around 68,000 clones, with over 75% observed a single time. Source: PBMCs, taken around atezolizumab (anti-PD-L1) treatment. The source of these receptors is a man between 65 and 85 years old with urothelial cancer. Each CDR3 is given with its conserved first and last residue. Each record gives: V gene, J gene, clone size, CDR3 protein. A row's size may be missing; if present it is once, few, many or a size class.

v_call: TRBV19
j_call: TRBJ1-3
clone_size: NA
cdr3_aa: CASSTPGPGMGSGNTIYF

v_call: TRBV6-5
j_call: TRBJ2-7
clone_size: NA
cdr3_aa: CASSYRRQLSYEQYF

v_call: TRBV7-2
j_call: TRBJ2-7
clone_size: NA
cdr3_aa: CASSPTALAGGPYEQYF

v_call: TRBV15
j_call: TRBJ1-2
clone_size: NA
cdr3_aa: CATSRDMAGPEGYTF

v_call: TRBV6-1
j_call: TRBJ2-7
clone_size: NA
cdr3_aa: CASNPGTGPYEQYF

v_call: TRBV7-9
j_call: TRBJ2-1
clone_size: NA
cdr3_aa: CASSLALAGDNEQFF

v_call: TRBV28
j_call: TRBJ1-1
clone_size: NA
cdr3_aa: CASSLGRGGTEAFF

v_call: TRBV11-3
j_call: TRBJ2-3
clone_size: NA
cdr3_aa: CASSHPSERVSTDTQYF

v_call: TRBV5-1
j_call: TRBJ2-2
clone_size: NA
cdr3_aa: CASSLSGTGETGELFF

v_call: TRBV28
j_call: TRBJ2-6
clone_size: NA
cdr3_aa: CASSSLGGMASGANVLTF

v_call: TRBV15
j_call: TRBJ1-1
clone_size: NA
cdr3_aa: CATSVRRVNTEAFF

v_call: TRBV11-3
j_call: TRBJ2-1
clone_size: NA
cdr3_aa: CASSLEVEQFF

v_call: TRBV15
j_call: TRBJ1-1
clone_size: NA
cdr3_aa: CATSRDRQVYMNTEAFF

v_call: TRBV7-9
j_call: TRBJ2-1
clone_size: NA
cdr3_aa: CASGTLAGVSYNEQFF

v_call: TRBV15
j_call: TRBJ2-1
clone_size: many
cdr3_aa: CATSREAGDRVNEQFF

v_call: TRBV4-3
j_call: TRBJ2-1
clone_size: NA
cdr3_aa: CASSHRRTSGTLHEQFF